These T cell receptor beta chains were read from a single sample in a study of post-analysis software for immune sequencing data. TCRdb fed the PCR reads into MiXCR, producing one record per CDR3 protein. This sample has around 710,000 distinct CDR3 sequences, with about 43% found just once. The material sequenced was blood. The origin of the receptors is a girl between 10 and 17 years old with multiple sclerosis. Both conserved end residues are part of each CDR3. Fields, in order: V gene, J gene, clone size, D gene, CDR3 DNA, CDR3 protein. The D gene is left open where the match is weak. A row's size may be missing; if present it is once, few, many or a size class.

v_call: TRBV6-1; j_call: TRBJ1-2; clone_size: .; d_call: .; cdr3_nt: TGTGCCAGCACCCTATCAACCAACCACGGGAGACTAAACTATGGCTACACCTTC; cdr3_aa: CASTLSTNHGRLNYGYTF
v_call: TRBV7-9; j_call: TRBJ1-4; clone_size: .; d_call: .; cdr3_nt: TGTGCCAGCAGCTCGAGTCGGGGGAGAACTAATGAAAAACTGTTTTTT; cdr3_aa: CASSSSRGRTNEKLFF
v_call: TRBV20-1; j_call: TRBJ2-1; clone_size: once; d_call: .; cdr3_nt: TGCAGTGCTAGGTGGCCATCGGGGCAGTTCTTC; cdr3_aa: CSARWPSGQFF
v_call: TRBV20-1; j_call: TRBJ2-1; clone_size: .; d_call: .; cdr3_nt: TGCAGTGCTAGAGATTTGTTGTGGGGCGGGAACTATGAGCAGTTCTTC; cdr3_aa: CSARDLLWGGNYEQFF
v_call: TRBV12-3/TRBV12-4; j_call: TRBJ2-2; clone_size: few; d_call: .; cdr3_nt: TGTGCCAGCAGCTTGGACTTTAACACCGGGGAGCTGTTTTTT; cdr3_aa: CASSLDFNTGELFF
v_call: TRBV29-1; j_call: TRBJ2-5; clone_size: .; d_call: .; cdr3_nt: TGCAGCGGGACCCCTCACTCAAAGGGAGCTGGGGAGACCCAGTACTTC; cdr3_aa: CSGTPHSKGAGETQYF
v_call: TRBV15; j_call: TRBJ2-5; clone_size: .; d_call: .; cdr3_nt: TGTGCCACCAGCAGAGAACCGTACCCGGGGGAGACCCAGTACTTC; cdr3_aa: CATSREPYPGETQYF
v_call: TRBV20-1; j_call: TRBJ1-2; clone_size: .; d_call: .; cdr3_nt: TGCAGTGCTAGGTCCCAGGGGATCGGCTACACCTTC; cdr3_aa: CSARSQGIGYTF
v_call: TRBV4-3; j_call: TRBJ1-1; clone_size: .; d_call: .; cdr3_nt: TGCGCCAGCAGCCAAGATGTAGGGACCACTGAAGCTTTCTTT; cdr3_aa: CASSQDVGTTEAFF
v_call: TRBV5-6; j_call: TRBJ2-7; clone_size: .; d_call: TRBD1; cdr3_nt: TGTGCCAGCAGCCACGGACAGGGTTTGGGGGAGCAGTACTTC; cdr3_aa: CASSHGQGLGEQYF
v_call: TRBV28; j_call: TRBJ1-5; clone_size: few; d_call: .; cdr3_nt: TGTGCCAGCAGCGCGGCGGATCCAAATCAGCCCCAGCATTTT; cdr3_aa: CASSAADPNQPQHF
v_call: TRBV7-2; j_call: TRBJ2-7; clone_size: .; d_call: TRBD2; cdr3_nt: TGTGCCAGCAGCCCAGACCCCGGGAGGGCTTACGAGCAGTACTTC; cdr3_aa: CASSPDPGRAYEQYF
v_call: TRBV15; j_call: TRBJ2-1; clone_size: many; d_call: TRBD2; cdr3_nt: TGTGCCACCAGCAGAGATAGGTCTAGCGGGAGATATGAGCAGTTCTTC; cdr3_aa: CATSRDRSSGRYEQFF
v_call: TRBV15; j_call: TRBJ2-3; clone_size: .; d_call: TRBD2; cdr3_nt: TGTGCCACCAGCAGAGACACACTAGCGGGAGGGCGAACAGATACGCAGTATTTT; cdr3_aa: CATSRDTLAGGRTDTQYF
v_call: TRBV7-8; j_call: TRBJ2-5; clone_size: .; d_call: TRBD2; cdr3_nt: TGTGCCAGCAGCCCGCGGACTAGCGGGAAGAAAGAGACCCAGTACTTC; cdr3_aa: CASSPRTSGKKETQYF
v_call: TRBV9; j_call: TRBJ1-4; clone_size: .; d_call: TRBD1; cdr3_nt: TGTGCCAGCAGCCCCCACGGAGGGGGCGACGAAAAACTGTTTTTT; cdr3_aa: CASSPHGGGDEKLFF
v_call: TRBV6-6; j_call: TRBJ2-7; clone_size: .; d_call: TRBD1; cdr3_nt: TGTGCCAGCAGTCCCGACAGGGCGAGCGAGCAGTACTTC; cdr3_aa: CASSPDRASEQYF
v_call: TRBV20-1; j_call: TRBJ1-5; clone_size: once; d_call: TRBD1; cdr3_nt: TGCAGTGCTAGTCTAGACAGGGGTAATCAGCCCCAGCATTTT; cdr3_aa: CSASLDRGNQPQHF
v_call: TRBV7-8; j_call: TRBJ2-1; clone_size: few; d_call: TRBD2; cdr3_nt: TGTGCCAGCAGCTTAGGGGGACTAGCGCTGAGCTCCTACAATGAGCAGTTCTTC; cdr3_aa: CASSLGGLALSSYNEQFF
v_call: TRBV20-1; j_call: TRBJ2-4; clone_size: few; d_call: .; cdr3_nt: TGCAGTGCTAGAATAAAAGGGGGCAAAAACATTCAGTACTTC; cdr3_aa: CSARIKGGKNIQYF
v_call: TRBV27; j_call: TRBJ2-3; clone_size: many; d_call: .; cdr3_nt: TGTGCTAGCAGCTTAGCGAGCACGGATACGCAGTATTTT; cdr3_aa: CASSLASTDTQYF
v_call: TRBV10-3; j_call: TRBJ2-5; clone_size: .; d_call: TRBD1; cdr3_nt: TGTGCCTCTCAAGGGACAGGGGGGGAGACCCAGTACTTC; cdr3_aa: CASQGTGGETQYF
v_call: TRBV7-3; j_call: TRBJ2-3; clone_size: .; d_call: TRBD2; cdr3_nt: TGTGCCAGCAGCCCCGACATCGGGACTAGCTACGCAGATACGCAGTATTTT; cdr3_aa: CASSPDIGTSYADTQYF
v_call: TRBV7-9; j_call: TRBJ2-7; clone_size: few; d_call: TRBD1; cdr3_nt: TGTGCCAGCAGCTTAGCAGGGGGCAACGACGAGCAGTACTTC; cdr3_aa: CASSLAGGNDEQYF
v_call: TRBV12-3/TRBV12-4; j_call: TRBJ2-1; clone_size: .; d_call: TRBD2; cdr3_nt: TGTGCCAGCAGTGTAGCGGGAGCGAGCTACAATGAGCAGTTCTTC; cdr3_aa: CASSVAGASYNEQFF
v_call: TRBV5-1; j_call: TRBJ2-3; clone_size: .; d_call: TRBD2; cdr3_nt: TGCGCCAGCAGCTACCCACTAGCGGGGTTCACAGATACGCAGTATTTT; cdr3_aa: CASSYPLAGFTDTQYF
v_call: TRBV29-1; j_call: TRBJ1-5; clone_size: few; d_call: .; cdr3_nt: TGCAGCGCCTCGGAGACAGTTGGGGATCAGCCCCAGCATTTT; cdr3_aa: CSASETVGDQPQHF
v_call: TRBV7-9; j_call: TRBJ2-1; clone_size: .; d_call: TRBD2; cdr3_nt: TGTGCCAGCAGCCCATTCCCGGGACTAGCGGGAGAAGGGTCCTACAATGAGCAGTTCTTC; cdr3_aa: CASSPFPGLAGEGSYNEQFF
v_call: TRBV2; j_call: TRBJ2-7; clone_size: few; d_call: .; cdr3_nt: TGTGCCAGCAAATTGATGGCAGGTACCTACGAGCAGTACTTC; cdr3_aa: CASKLMAGTYEQYF
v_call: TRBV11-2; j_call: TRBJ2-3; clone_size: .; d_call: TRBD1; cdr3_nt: TGTGCCAGCAGCCTTTACAGGGGGCGGGGGGATACGCAGTATTTT; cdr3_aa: CASSLYRGRGDTQYF
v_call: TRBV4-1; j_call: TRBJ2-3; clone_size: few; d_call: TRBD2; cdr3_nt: TGCGCCAGCAGCCAAGATCCCATAGCGGGTCTATACACAGATACGCAGTATTTT; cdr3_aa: CASSQDPIAGLYTDTQYF
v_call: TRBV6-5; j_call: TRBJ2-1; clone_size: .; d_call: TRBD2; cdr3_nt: TGTGCCAGCAGCCCGCTAGCGGGAGGACGACTAACCTACAATGAGCAGTTCTTC; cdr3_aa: CASSPLAGGRLTYNEQFF
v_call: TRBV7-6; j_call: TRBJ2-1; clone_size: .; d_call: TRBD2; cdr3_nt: TGTGCCAGCAGCCCCCCCCCTAGCGGGATCAATGAGCAGTTCTTC; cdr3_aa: CASSPPPSGINEQFF
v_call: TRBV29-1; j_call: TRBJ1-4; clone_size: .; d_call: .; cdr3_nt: TGCAGCGTCTCAAGGGGGGAAAAACTGTTTTTT; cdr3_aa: CSVSRGEKLFF
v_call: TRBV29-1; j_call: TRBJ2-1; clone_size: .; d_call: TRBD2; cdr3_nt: TGCAGCGTTGAAGATCCACTAGCGGCCGAACTCTCCTACAATGAGCAGTTCTTC; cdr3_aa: CSVEDPLAAELSYNEQFF
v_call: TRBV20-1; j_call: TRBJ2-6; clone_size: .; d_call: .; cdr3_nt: TGCAGTGCTAGAGATCTGGGCCATGGGGCCAACGTCCTGACTTTC; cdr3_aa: CSARDLGHGANVLTF
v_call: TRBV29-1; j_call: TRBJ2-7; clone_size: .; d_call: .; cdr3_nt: TGCAGCGTTGCGGGGGCACCCCTCTCCTACGAGCAGTACTTC; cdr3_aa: CSVAGAPLSYEQYF
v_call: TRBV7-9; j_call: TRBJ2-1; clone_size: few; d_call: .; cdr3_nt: TGTGCCAGCAGCTTAGACTTCCTCTCCTACAATGAGCAGTTCTTC; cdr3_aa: CASSLDFLSYNEQFF
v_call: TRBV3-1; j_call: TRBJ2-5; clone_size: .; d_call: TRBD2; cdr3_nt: TGTGCCAGCAGCCTGGGACTAGCGGGAAGGGGGGAGACCCAGTACTTC; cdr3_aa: CASSLGLAGRGETQYF
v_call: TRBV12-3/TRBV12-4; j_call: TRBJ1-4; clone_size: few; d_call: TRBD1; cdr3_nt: TGTGCCAGCAGTCGCGGGACAGGGAGAAATGAAAAACTGTTTTTT; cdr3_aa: CASSRGTGRNEKLFF
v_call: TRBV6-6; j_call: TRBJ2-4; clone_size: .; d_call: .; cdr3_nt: TGTGCCAGCAGCCCGGGACGCTGGAAAAACATTCAGTACTTC; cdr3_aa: CASSPGRWKNIQYF
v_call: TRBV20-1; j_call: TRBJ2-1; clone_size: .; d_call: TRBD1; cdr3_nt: TGCAGTGCCGGACAGGGGGAGAATACAAATGAGCAGTTCTTC; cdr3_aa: CSAGQGENTNEQFF
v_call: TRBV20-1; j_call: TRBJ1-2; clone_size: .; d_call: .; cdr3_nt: TGCAGTGCCCCCTCTTGGGGGAATGAGAACTATGGCTACACCTTC; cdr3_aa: CSAPSWGNENYGYTF
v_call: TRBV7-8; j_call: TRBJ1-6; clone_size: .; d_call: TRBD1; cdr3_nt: TGTGCCAGCAGCCAGATGACAGGGAGCTCCTATAATTCACCCCTCCACTTT; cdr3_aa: CASSQMTGSSYNSPLHF
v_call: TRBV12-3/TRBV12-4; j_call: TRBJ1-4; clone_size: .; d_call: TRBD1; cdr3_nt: TGTGCCAGCAGATCCAGGGAGGGGACAGGGTATGAAAAACTGTTTTTT; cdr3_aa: CASRSREGTGYEKLFF
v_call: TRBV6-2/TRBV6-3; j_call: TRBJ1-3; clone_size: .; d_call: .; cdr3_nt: TGTGCCAGCAGTTATTACGGAAACACCATATATTTT; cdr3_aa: CASSYYGNTIYF
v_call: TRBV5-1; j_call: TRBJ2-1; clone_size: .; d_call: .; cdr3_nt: TGCGCCAGCAGCTCCGGGACTGACGACAATGAGCAGTTCTTC; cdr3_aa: CASSSGTDDNEQFF
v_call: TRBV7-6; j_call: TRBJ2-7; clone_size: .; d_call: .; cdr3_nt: TGTGCCAGCAGCCCATATCAGGGACCCTACGAGCAGTACTTC; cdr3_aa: CASSPYQGPYEQYF